A selection of T cell receptor beta chains follows, all from one sample in a study of blood T cell repertoires in COVID-19. Clones were sequenced by immunoSEQ multiplex PCR, and TCRdb holds only the in-frame ones, with some missing. The table has around 210,000 clones, about 79% seen once. The sample consisted of peripheral blood. These receptors were collected from a human donor in a cohort sampled during active COVID-19. The CDR3 runs from the conserved cysteine through the conserved F or W. The order of the fields is D gene, J gene, V gene, clone size, CDR3 length, CDR3 DNA, CDR3 protein. D genes are given only for firm matches. Clone size appears in some rows only: once, few, many, or a class for an expanded clone.

d_call: .; j_call: TRBJ1-6; v_call: TRBV11-2; clone_size: .; cdr3_length: 16; cdr3_nt: TGTGCCAGCAGCTTTGGTCGCAACACCGGGTTTTCACCCCTCCACTTT; cdr3_aa: CASSFGRNTGFSPLHF
d_call: .; j_call: TRBJ1-3; v_call: TRBV19; clone_size: .; cdr3_length: 15; cdr3_nt: TGTGCCAGTAGTATAGTCAACTCTGCTGGAAACACCATATATTTT; cdr3_aa: CASSIVNSAGNTIYF
d_call: TRBD2; j_call: TRBJ2-7; v_call: TRBV28; clone_size: .; cdr3_length: 15; cdr3_nt: TGTGCCAGCAGTTTATTTGCGGGAGGCACTTACGAGCAGTACTTC; cdr3_aa: CASSLFAGGTYEQYF
d_call: .; j_call: TRBJ1-2; v_call: TRBV7-9; clone_size: .; cdr3_length: 14; cdr3_nt: TGTGCCAGCAGCCCCCGCGATGAGGTTTATGGCTACACCTTC; cdr3_aa: CASSPRDEVYGYTF
d_call: TRBD1; j_call: TRBJ1-1; v_call: TRBV19; clone_size: .; cdr3_length: 17; cdr3_nt: TGTGCCAGTAGTCGTTTCGGGACAGGGGGGCGAAGTACTGAAGCTTTCTTT; cdr3_aa: CASSRFGTGGRSTEAFF
d_call: .; j_call: TRBJ2-1; v_call: TRBV19; clone_size: .; cdr3_length: 16; cdr3_nt: TGTGCCAGTAGTAGCGTCGGCGGAAGCTCCTACAATGAGCAGTTCTTC; cdr3_aa: CASSSVGGSSYNEQFF
d_call: TRBD1; j_call: TRBJ2-2; v_call: TRBV6-4; clone_size: once; cdr3_length: 15; cdr3_nt: TGTGCCAGCAGTGTCCTTACAGGGGCCACCGGGGAGCTGTTTTTT; cdr3_aa: CASSVLTGATGELFF
d_call: TRBD1; j_call: TRBJ1-2; v_call: TRBV19; clone_size: .; cdr3_length: 14; cdr3_nt: TGTGCCAGTAGTAGGACAGGGGGCCTCTATGGCTACACCTTC; cdr3_aa: CASSRTGGLYGYTF
d_call: .; j_call: TRBJ2-3; v_call: TRBV12-3/TRBV12-4; clone_size: .; cdr3_length: 10; cdr3_nt: TGTGCCAGCAGTGAGAGTACGCAGTATTTT; cdr3_aa: CASSESTQYF
d_call: .; j_call: TRBJ1-5; v_call: TRBV21-1; clone_size: .; cdr3_length: 18; cdr3_nt: TGTGCCAGCAGCAAAGAACCCAAGCGGGGCATCGGCAATCAGCCCCAGCATTTT; cdr3_aa: CASSKEPKRGIGNQPQHF
d_call: TRBD1; j_call: TRBJ2-1; v_call: TRBV10-1; clone_size: .; cdr3_length: 15; cdr3_nt: TGCGCCAGCAGTGAGACAGGGACAGGGCTCAATGAGCAGTTCTTC; cdr3_aa: CASSETGTGLNEQFF
d_call: TRBD2; j_call: TRBJ2-7; v_call: TRBV7-9; clone_size: .; cdr3_length: 14; cdr3_nt: TGTGCCAGCAGCTTCCGCGGGGGTTCTGACGAGCAGTACTTC; cdr3_aa: CASSFRGGSDEQYF
d_call: .; j_call: TRBJ2-2; v_call: TRBV5-1; clone_size: .; cdr3_length: 17; cdr3_nt: TGCGCCAGCAGCTTGGTACAGGGATCGGTGTACACCGGGGAGCTGTTTTTT; cdr3_aa: CASSLVQGSVYTGELFF
d_call: .; j_call: TRBJ1-5; v_call: TRBV30; clone_size: few; cdr3_length: 13; cdr3_nt: TGTGCCTGGAGTGTACTTGAGGGTCAGCCCCAGCATTTT; cdr3_aa: CAWSVLEGQPQHF
d_call: TRBD1; j_call: TRBJ2-1; v_call: TRBV18; clone_size: .; cdr3_length: 15; cdr3_nt: TGTGCCAGCTCACCCCGGGACAGGGGGCTTAATGAGCAGTTCTTC; cdr3_aa: CASSPRDRGLNEQFF
d_call: TRBD1; j_call: TRBJ1-2; v_call: TRBV5-6; clone_size: .; cdr3_length: 13; cdr3_nt: TGTGCCAGCAGCCAAAACAGGGGTATTGGCTACACCTTC; cdr3_aa: CASSQNRGIGYTF
d_call: .; j_call: TRBJ1-2; v_call: TRBV2; clone_size: .; cdr3_length: 12; cdr3_nt: TGTGCCAGCAGTGTCCTTAACTATGGCTACACCTTC; cdr3_aa: CASSVLNYGYTF
d_call: TRBD2; j_call: TRBJ2-5; v_call: TRBV7-2; clone_size: .; cdr3_length: 16; cdr3_nt: TGTGCCAGCAGCTTAATGGGGCTAGCGGGAGCAGAGACCCAGTACTTC; cdr3_aa: CASSLMGLAGAETQYF
d_call: TRBD2; j_call: TRBJ2-5; v_call: TRBV6-6; clone_size: once; cdr3_length: 15; cdr3_nt: TGTGCCAGCAGGGGCCTTAGCGGGAGCGTAGAGACCCAGTACTTC; cdr3_aa: CASRGLSGSVETQYF
d_call: TRBD2; j_call: TRBJ2-7; v_call: TRBV27; clone_size: once; cdr3_length: 13; cdr3_nt: TGTGCCAGCAGTCAAGCGGGAGCTCACGAGCAGTACTTC; cdr3_aa: CASSQAGAHEQYF
d_call: .; j_call: TRBJ1-6; v_call: TRBV5-1; clone_size: .; cdr3_length: 17; cdr3_nt: TGCGCCAGCAGCTTGGTTCCCTATAGCTCCTATAATTCACCCCTCCACTTT; cdr3_aa: CASSLVPYSSYNSPLHF
d_call: TRBD2; j_call: TRBJ2-3; v_call: TRBV28; clone_size: .; cdr3_length: 14; cdr3_nt: TGTGCCAGCATAACGGGAGGTCAGGGAGATACGCAGTATTTT; cdr3_aa: CASITGGQGDTQYF
d_call: TRBD2; j_call: TRBJ2-3; v_call: TRBV9; clone_size: .; cdr3_length: 12; cdr3_nt: TGTGCCAGTGGACTAGCGGCAGATACGCAGTATTTT; cdr3_aa: CASGLAADTQYF
d_call: .; j_call: TRBJ2-7; v_call: TRBV28; clone_size: .; cdr3_length: 14; cdr3_nt: TGTGCCAGCAGTTTCCAAAGGGGGTTGTACGAGCAGTACTTC; cdr3_aa: CASSFQRGLYEQYF
d_call: TRBD2; j_call: TRBJ2-3; v_call: TRBV7-7; clone_size: .; cdr3_length: 15; cdr3_nt: TGTGCTAGCAGCTTAAGTCCTAGCGGGACAGATACGCAGTATTTT; cdr3_aa: CASSLSPSGTDTQYF
d_call: .; j_call: TRBJ2-1; v_call: TRBV10-1; clone_size: .; cdr3_length: 12; cdr3_nt: TGCGCCAGCAGTGACCCCGGCAATGAGCAGTTCTTC; cdr3_aa: CASSDPGNEQFF
d_call: .; j_call: TRBJ2-1; v_call: TRBV19; clone_size: .; cdr3_length: 15; cdr3_nt: TGTGCCAGTAGTCCACGGGACACAACCTACAATGAGCAGTTCTTC; cdr3_aa: CASSPRDTTYNEQFF
d_call: .; j_call: TRBJ1-1; v_call: TRBV4-2; clone_size: .; cdr3_length: 15; cdr3_nt: TGTGCCAGCAGCCAAGAGGGCACGAAGAACACTGAAGCTTTCTTT; cdr3_aa: CASSQEGTKNTEAFF
d_call: TRBD1; j_call: TRBJ2-7; v_call: TRBV7-9; clone_size: .; cdr3_length: 14; cdr3_nt: TGTGCCAGCAGCTTAGCTCTTGACAGGGGTGAGCAGTACTTC; cdr3_aa: CASSLALDRGEQYF
d_call: TRBD1; j_call: TRBJ2-7; v_call: TRBV4-1; clone_size: few; cdr3_length: 15; cdr3_nt: TGCGCCAGCAGCCAAGATGGGACAGGACTCTACGAGCAGTACTTC; cdr3_aa: CASSQDGTGLYEQYF
d_call: TRBD2; j_call: TRBJ2-7; v_call: TRBV18; clone_size: once; cdr3_length: 18; cdr3_nt: TGTGCCAGCTCACAAATCACGGGACTAGCGGGAGGATCTAACGAGCAGTACTTC; cdr3_aa: CASSQITGLAGGSNEQYF
d_call: TRBD1; j_call: TRBJ1-4; v_call: TRBV27; clone_size: .; cdr3_length: 16; cdr3_nt: TGTGCCAGCAGCCTAGTTGCGGGACAGTCAGGTGAAAAACTGTTTTTT; cdr3_aa: CASSLVAGQSGEKLFF
d_call: .; j_call: TRBJ2-2; v_call: TRBV5-1; clone_size: few; cdr3_length: 15; cdr3_nt: TGCGCCAGCAGCTTTGACGGGGGTACCACCGGGGAGCTGTTTTTT; cdr3_aa: CASSFDGGTTGELFF
d_call: TRBD1; j_call: TRBJ1-1; v_call: TRBV12-3/TRBV12-4; clone_size: .; cdr3_length: 12; cdr3_nt: TGTGCCAGCAGTTTCAGGGGGACTGAAGCTTTCTTT; cdr3_aa: CASSFRGTEAFF
d_call: .; j_call: TRBJ2-2; v_call: TRBV24-1; clone_size: .; cdr3_length: 18; cdr3_nt: .; cdr3_aa: CATSDPNYPPFRFGELFF
d_call: TRBD1; j_call: TRBJ1-6; v_call: TRBV7-6; clone_size: .; cdr3_length: 15; cdr3_nt: TGTGCCAGCAGCTCCGGACAGGGGATCAATTCACCCCTCCACTTT; cdr3_aa: CASSSGQGINSPLHF
d_call: .; j_call: TRBJ1-2; v_call: TRBV29-1; clone_size: .; cdr3_length: 15; cdr3_nt: TGCAGCGTTGAGTTTATCAACAGGGTGAACTATGGCTACACCTTC; cdr3_aa: CSVEFINRVNYGYTF
d_call: TRBD1; j_call: TRBJ1-2; v_call: TRBV5-5; clone_size: few; cdr3_length: 14; cdr3_nt: TGTGCCAGCAGGGCCCCTGGGACAGCCTATGGCTACACCTTC; cdr3_aa: CASRAPGTAYGYTF
d_call: .; j_call: TRBJ2-3; v_call: TRBV18; clone_size: once; cdr3_length: 13; cdr3_nt: TGTGCCAGCTCACCACCAGCCACAGATACGCAGTATTTT; cdr3_aa: CASSPPATDTQYF
d_call: TRBD1; j_call: TRBJ2-2; v_call: TRBV25-1; clone_size: .; cdr3_length: 15; cdr3_nt: TGTGCCAGCAGTGTCAGAGGACAGGGCAGCGGGGAGCTGTTTTTT; cdr3_aa: CASSVRGQGSGELFF
d_call: TRBD2; j_call: TRBJ2-7; v_call: TRBV28; clone_size: .; cdr3_length: 14; cdr3_nt: TGTGCCAGCATAGCAGCGGGACGTTCCTACGAGCAGTACTTC; cdr3_aa: CASIAAGRSYEQYF
d_call: .; j_call: TRBJ1-2; v_call: TRBV24-1; clone_size: once; cdr3_length: 12; cdr3_nt: TGTGCCACCAGTGATGAGGGGGTCGGCTACACCTTC; cdr3_aa: CATSDEGVGYTF
d_call: TRBD1; j_call: TRBJ1-2; v_call: TRBV2; clone_size: .; cdr3_length: 14; cdr3_nt: TGTGCCAGCAGTGAGACAGGGGGCGGCTATGGCTACACCTTC; cdr3_aa: CASSETGGGYGYTF
d_call: TRBD2; j_call: TRBJ2-1; v_call: TRBV5-1; clone_size: .; cdr3_length: 18; cdr3_nt: TGCGCCAGCAGCTGGGGACTAGCGGGAGGGCCCTCATTCGATGAGCAGTTCTTC; cdr3_aa: CASSWGLAGGPSFDEQFF
d_call: .; j_call: TRBJ1-1; v_call: TRBV4-2; clone_size: .; cdr3_length: 16; cdr3_nt: TGTGCCAGCAGCCATCCCTCCGACACCTCGAACACTGAAGCTTTCTTT; cdr3_aa: CASSHPSDTSNTEAFF